The entry below describes one TCR beta chain. Running of the v3.0 immunoSEQ assay took place at survey level. Here immunoSEQ multiplex PCR was the method, and the copy in TCRdb shows in-frame clones only, minus some. The sample shows several thousand clones, 70% to 90% of them seen only once. This entry belongs to a study of long-term antiretroviral therapy in people with HIV. Germline CDR1 GTSNPN, CDR2 SVGIG (reference sequence). The CDR3 sequence is 12 residues long. With 0 bases removed from V and 7 bases from J, the gap between germline ends came to 7 bases. The receptor comes from a woman aged 50 to 60 with HIV. The sequences come from unsorted PBMCs, collected 0.3 years after starting antiretroviral therapy. The V call is TRBV30, the J call TRBJ2-1, with a tentative D call TRBD2 (5 bases). In nucleotides, the CDR3 is TGTGCCTGGAGTGTAGAGGGAAATGAGCAGTTCTTC. Protein product: CAWSVEGNEQFF.